This TCR beta chain came from a study of cytomegalovirus exposure and HLA in healthy donors (TCRdb year 2017). Notes on the research overall: According to a later analysis, the approximately 120 validation repertoires were produced on the same platform as the 666 repertoires of the first cohort. The study aimed to test whether signatures of past pathogen exposure could be identified by cataloging public T cell receptors. A separate validation cohort of more than 100 different subjects was used in addition to the roughly 720-subject first cohort. High-throughput TCR immunosequencing, statistical association of individual TCRs with disease status, and machine learning were combined to predict cytomegalovirus infection status. Study-wide findings and limitations: A few of the identified cytomegalovirus-associated TCR beta chains were confirmed in vitro to be specific for cytomegalovirus antigens. In the study, roughly 160 TCR beta chains were listed as associated with cytomegalovirus. It was suggested by the authors that the approach could potentially be generalized to other disease states and immunological phenotypes. Across donors, most TCR sequences were observed very rarely, whereas some public TCRs were present in many individuals. All 130 or so repertoires were used to score co-occurrence in the validation cohort in a later analysis, because that analysis had no HLA typing for the cohort. In both the original and validation cohorts, the classifier was reported to diagnose cytomegalovirus status with high specificity and sensitivity. In a later analysis, TCRs clustered in the first cohort were found to also tend to co-occur in the 110 or so validation repertoires, with 85% to 95% of cluster scores above 0.

About this clone itself: It has no known antigen specificity. No much larger clonotype is one base removed from it; base qualities were not supplied.

The donors were included in the validation cohort of over a hundred subjects, a group kept apart from the approximately 650-subject first cohort. The germline V gene sets CDR1 to SGHRS and CDR2 to YFSETQ. The CDR3 runs 16 amino acids, cysteine and phenylalanine included. Here the CDR3 DNA is all that survives: 48 bases in frame from base 1. V ends up 0 bases short and J 3 bases short, with an unmatched junction base count of 1. Library creation used the immunoSEQ multiplex PCR assay. From the authors' description of their analysis: A statistical classification framework was built for diagnosing cytomegalovirus status from the catalog of TCR beta chain sequences. Not all clones reach the TCRdb copy of this immuneACCESS table, which keeps in-frame sequences only. Checked studies attribute under half of the gap to unresolved V genes and leave the rest unexplained. V and J calls and clone size are given by that table; D and trimming were obtained from the DNA. For this sample there are approximately 200,000 clones; approximately 82% appear just once. The biggest ten clones account for about an eighth of the sample.

The sequence derives from a woman younger than 45 in good health and CMV-seropositive. The chain is encoded by TRBV5-1 joined to TRBJ2-2; 11 nucleotides in the junction match TRBD2. Sequencing input: PBMCs. CDR3 protein: CASSLGLAGHTGELFF. At the DNA level, the sequence is TGCGCCAGCAGCTTGGGACTAGCGGGGCACACCGGGGAGCTGTTTTTT.